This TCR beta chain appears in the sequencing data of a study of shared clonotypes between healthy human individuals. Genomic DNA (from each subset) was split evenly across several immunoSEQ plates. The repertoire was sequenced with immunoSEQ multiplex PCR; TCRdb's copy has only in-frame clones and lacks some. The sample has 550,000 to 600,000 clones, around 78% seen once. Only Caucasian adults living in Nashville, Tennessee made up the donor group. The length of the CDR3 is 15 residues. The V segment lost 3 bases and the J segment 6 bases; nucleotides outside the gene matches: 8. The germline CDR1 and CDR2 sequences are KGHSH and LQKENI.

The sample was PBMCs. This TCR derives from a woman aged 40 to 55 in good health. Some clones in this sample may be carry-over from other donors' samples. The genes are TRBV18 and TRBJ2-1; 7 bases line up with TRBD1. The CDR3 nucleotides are TGTGCCAGCTCACCGTTGGGTGAGGGGGCCAATGAGCAGTTCTTC. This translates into CASSPLGEGANEQFF.